These T cell receptor beta chains were read from a single sample in a study of T cell repertoires in cytomegalovirus infection. MiXCR, applied by TCRdb to the reads, yields one record per CDR3 protein. The table lists 900,000 to 950,000 distinct CDR3 sequences, 30% to 40% of them singletons, with 13% in the top ten. Their cognate antigens are unknown. The material sequenced was cultured CD8+ T cells from PBMCs, taken from culture after CMV antigen stimulation. The receptors stem from a human donor in good health (CMV status not recorded). Some clones in this sample may be carry-over from other donors' samples. Both conserved end residues are part of each CDR3.

V	J	CDR3
TRBV7-9	TRBJ1-5	CASSPRGGVEGNQPQHF
TRBV20-1	TRBJ1-1	CSARDDQGRVNTEAFF
TRBV27	TRBJ1-4	CASSSLGTGPVQLFF
TRBV14	TRBJ2-1	CASSQEDSGVNEQFF
TRBV19	TRBJ1-2	CASSIGRNGYTF
TRBV12-3/TRBV12-4	TRBJ1-2	CASSLWVNYGYTF
TRBV4-3	TRBJ2-2	CASSPDVGERVELFF
TRBV15	TRBJ2-2	CATSRTSDRGRAGELFF
TRBV10-2	TRBJ2-2	CASKETGTGELFF
TRBV27	TRBJ1-1	CANFRAAEAFF
TRBV4-1	TRBJ1-2	CASSQDRAGDLYGYTF
TRBV7-9	TRBJ1-6	CASSFPRTGGTHNSPLHF
TRBV14	TRBJ1-1	CASSQGQALPSF
TRBV13	TRBJ1-3	CASSKTGNTIYF
TRBV10-3	TRBJ2-5	CAISEEDRVVSETQYF
TRBV12-3/TRBV12-4	TRBJ2-5	CASSLAGQGVVETQYF
TRBV10-3	TRBJ2-3	CAIRTRADTQYF
TRBV12-3/TRBV12-4	TRBJ2-3	CASSPGGITDTQYF
TRBV7-6	TRBJ2-4	CASSLFLAGGVNIQYF
TRBV6-1	TRBJ2-3	CASSYQTSSTDTQYF
TRBV6-2/TRBV6-3	TRBJ2-5	CASSRLAGDWTQYF
TRBV28	TRBJ2-4	CASSLLVGDIQYF
TRBV7-9	TRBJ2-1	CASSLATASSYNEQFF
TRBV7-9	TRBJ2-2	CASSLKGLRIDTGELFF
TRBV15	TRBJ1-1	CATSSPVLNTEAFF
TRBV7-2	TRBJ1-1	CASSLAAAQGYTEAFF
TRBV28	TRBJ1-4	CASSRKNEKLFF
TRBV7-9	TRBJ2-1	CASSSTSEYNEQFF
TRBV6-5	TRBJ1-6	CASSDQGTTGSYNSPLHF
TRBV12-5	TRBJ2-1	CASGPRASEQFF
TRBV27	TRBJ2-7	CASSFLGQGISYEQYF
TRBV20-1	TRBJ1-2	CSARALRGTTNYGYTF
TRBV7-6	TRBJ2-2	CASSLPSSHGELFF
TRBV7-2	TRBJ1-1	CASDQVVNTEAFF
TRBV2	TRBJ2-1	CASSAATGLNEQFF
TRBV9	TRBJ2-1	CASSVDLAGGLDEQFF
TRBV27	TRBJ1-1	CASSWGQGMNTEAFF
TRBV6-1	TRBJ2-1	CASSLGRGLNNEQFF
TRBV6-6	TRBJ1-5	CASSYLSGADQPQHF
TRBV2	TRBJ2-2	CASSAGPGELFF
TRBV12-3/TRBV12-4	TRBJ2-3	CASKLVGGWLGTQYF
TRBV5-5	TRBJ2-5	CASSLDLDQETQYF
TRBV4-3	TRBJ2-3	CASSQQTSGGFADTQYF
TRBV2	TRBJ1-2	CASSPRVQNSNYGYTF
TRBV19	TRBJ1-6	CASSIGEGAYLPLHF
TRBV13	TRBJ1-1	CASSSGGGLSPFTEAFF
TRBV7-4	TRBJ2-7	CASSPPGGQYLYEQYF
TRBV11-2	TRBJ2-5	CASSLVGAETQYF